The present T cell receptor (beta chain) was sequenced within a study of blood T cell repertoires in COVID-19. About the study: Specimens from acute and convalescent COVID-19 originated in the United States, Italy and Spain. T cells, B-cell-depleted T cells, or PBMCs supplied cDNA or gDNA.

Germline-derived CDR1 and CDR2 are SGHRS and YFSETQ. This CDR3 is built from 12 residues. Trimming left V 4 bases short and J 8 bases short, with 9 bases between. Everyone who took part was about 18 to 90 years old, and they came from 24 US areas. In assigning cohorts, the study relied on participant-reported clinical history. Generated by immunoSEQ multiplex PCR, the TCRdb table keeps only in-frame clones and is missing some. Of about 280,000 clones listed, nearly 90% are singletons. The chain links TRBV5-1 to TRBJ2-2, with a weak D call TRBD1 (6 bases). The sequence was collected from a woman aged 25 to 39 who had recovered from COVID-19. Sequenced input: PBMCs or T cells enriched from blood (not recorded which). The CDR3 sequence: CASSPGTGELFF. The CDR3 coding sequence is TGCGCCAGCAGCCCAGGGACAGGGGAGCTGTTTTTT.